Below, one T cell receptor (beta chain) is given with its context. The antigen is not known. The entry originates in a study of graft-versus-host responses after intestinal transplantation. Study at large: Transplant recipients had multivisceral, liver-intestinal, or isolated intestinal grafts. Tacrolimus plus steroids were given to all recipients for approximately 3 years, preceded by anti-thymocyte globulin induction.

Whole-study findings and limits: Allograft clonal ratios (graft-versus-host to host-versus-graft) were high in patients who had graft-donor T cell macrochimerism. Some GvH clones appeared in ileal mucosa or blood before recipient bone marrow.

The repertoire was sequenced with immunoSEQ multiplex PCR; TCRdb's copy has only in-frame clones and lacks some. This table has over 75,000 clones, 80% to 90% appearing once. The CDR3 covers 18 residues. From germline, CDR1 is LNHNV and CDR2 YYDKDF (reference sequence). The V end was cut by 1 base, the J end by 3 bases, with 19 bases between. This TCR was recovered from a human donor who was the organ donor for an intestinal transplant. The specimen comprised unstimulated CD8+ T cells sorted from spleen or lymph node cells, sampled before transplant. The chain recombines TRBV15 with TRBJ1-5; weak D call: TRBD1 (5 bases). CDR3 loop: CATSRVPGGGAYNQPQHF. The CDR3 DNA reads TGTGCCACCAGCAGAGTCCCAGGTGGAGGGGCCTACAATCAGCCCCAGCATTTT.